Listed below are T cell receptor beta chains from one sample, sequenced in a study of blood T cell repertoires in COVID-19. Sequenced by immunoSEQ multiplex PCR; TCRdb stores in-frame clones only, minus some. The sample includes a few hundred thousand clones, 65% to 90% of them seen just once. The sequenced sample consisted of peripheral blood. These TCRs come from a man aged 45 to 65 with active or convalescent COVID-19. Both conserved end residues are part of each CDR3. The D gene is left open where the match is weak. Expanded clones get a size class; other rows say once, few or many, or leave the size out.

>TRBJ1-2|-|TRBV28|-
CASSLASYGYTF
TGTGCCAGCAGTCTCGCGAGCTATGGCTACACCTTC
>TRBJ2-4|-|TRBV7-8|-
CASSLALGHQYF
TGTGCCAGCAGCTTAGCGTTGGGACACCAGTACTTC
>TRBJ1-3|-|TRBV7-2|-
CASSPPSSGNTIYF
TGTGCCAGCAGCCCCCCCAGCTCTGGAAACACCATATATTTT
>TRBJ2-1|TRBD2|TRBV11-2|-
CASSPRLAGGPYNEQFF
TGTGCCAGCAGCCCGAGACTAGCGGGGGGTCCCTACAATGAGCAGTTCTTC
>TRBJ2-1|TRBD1|TRBV19|-
CASRRSGTGRNEQFF
TGTGCCAGTAGGCGATCCGGGACAGGGAGGAATGAGCAGTTCTTC
>TRBJ2-7|TRBD1|TRBV7-9|-
CASSGTGGAYEQYF
TGTGCCAGCAGCGGGACAGGGGGCGCCTACGAGCAGTACTTC
>TRBJ2-6|-|TRBV5-6|-
CASSFRGAQVGANVLTF
TGTGCCAGCAGCTTTCGGGGGGCTCAGGTTGGGGCCAACGTCCTGACTTTC
>TRBJ1-2|-|TRBV15|-
CATTKREGYGYTF
TGTGCCACCACCAAGAGGGAGGGTTATGGCTACACCTTC
>TRBJ2-7|TRBD1|TRBV7-8|-
CASSLGGTGGGEQYF
TGTGCCAGCAGCTTAGGAGGGACAGGGGGCGGCGAGCAGTACTTC
>TRBJ1-6|-|TRBV30|-
CAWSVPQGNSPLHF
TGTGCCTGGAGTGTCCCACAGGGAAATTCACCCCTCCACTTT
>TRBJ2-3|-|TRBV7-9|once
CASSLEALTDTQYF
TGTGCCAGCAGCTTAGAAGCTCTCACAGATACGCAGTATTTT
>TRBJ1-5|-|TRBV18|-
CASSPGAWDIINNQPQHF
TGTGCCAGCTCACCGGGGGCGTGGGACATCATTAACAATCAGCCCCAGCATTTT
>TRBJ1-5|-|TRBV21-1|once
CASSNERDRGVNSNQPQHF
TGTGCCAGCAGCAATGAGAGGGACAGGGGGGTGAATAGCAATCAGCCCCAGCATTTT